This is a list of T cell receptor beta chains from one sample in a study of early T cells in non-severe SARS-CoV-2 infection. TCRdb recomputed calls from the 5' RACE reads with MiXCR, one row per CDR3 protein. Seen here are tens of thousands of distinct CDR3 sequences, 11% to 15% observed once, and the top ten hold around 5.8%. The sequenced material came from whole blood. The receptors were sampled from an adult who was a healthcare worker with PCR-confirmed SARS-CoV-2 infection or an uninfected control (not recorded which). CDR3s include the opening cysteine and the closing phenylalanine or tryptophan. A D gene is named only where the DNA matches it firmly. Some rows mark clone size as missing; the rest say once, few, many or name a class of expanded clone.

D gene: NA
V gene: TRBV7-6
J gene: TRBJ1-5
clone size: many
CDR3 protein: CASSLEKLGKRNQPQHF
CDR3 DNA: TGTGCCAGCAGCTTAGAAAAGTTAGGGAAGAGGAATCAGCCCCAGCATTTT

D gene: TRBD1
V gene: TRBV7-2
J gene: TRBJ2-7
clone size: many
CDR3 protein: CASSSRDRGLYEQYF
CDR3 DNA: TGTGCCAGCAGCTCCCGGGACAGGGGGCTTTACGAGCAGTACTTC

D gene: TRBD1
V gene: TRBV12-3/TRBV12-4
J gene: TRBJ1-2
clone size: many
CDR3 protein: CASSLPRQGDYGYTF
CDR3 DNA: TGTGCCAGCAGTTTACCCCGACAGGGTGACTATGGCTACACCTTC

D gene: TRBD1
V gene: TRBV2
J gene: TRBJ1-1
clone size: many
CDR3 protein: CASSGDSPEAFF
CDR3 DNA: TGTGCCAGCAGCGGGGACAGCCCTGAAGCTTTCTTT

D gene: NA
V gene: TRBV10-2
J gene: TRBJ2-1
clone size: many
CDR3 protein: CATQADSYNEQFF
CDR3 DNA: TGCGCCACCCAGGCGGACTCCTACAATGAGCAGTTCTTC

D gene: NA
V gene: TRBV6-4
J gene: TRBJ1-2
clone size: NA
CDR3 protein: CASSGQMGGGGYTF
CDR3 DNA: TGTGCCAGCAGTGGCCAGATGGGAGGTGGAGGCTACACCTTC

D gene: NA
V gene: TRBV7-2
J gene: TRBJ2-7
clone size: few
CDR3 protein: CASSAPAAHYEQYF
CDR3 DNA: TGTGCCAGCAGCGCCCCCGCTGCACACTACGAGCAGTACTTC

D gene: NA
V gene: TRBV27
J gene: TRBJ2-7
clone size: NA
CDR3 protein: CASSFAWGDEQYF
CDR3 DNA: TGTGCCAGCAGTTTTGCGTGGGGGGACGAGCAGTACTTC

D gene: NA
V gene: TRBV6-6
J gene: TRBJ1-4
clone size: many
CDR3 protein: CASIPGETRGNEKLFF
CDR3 DNA: TGTGCCAGCATCCCGGGGGAAACCCGGGGGAATGAAAAACTGTTTTTT

D gene: NA
V gene: TRBV4-2
J gene: TRBJ2-7
clone size: many
CDR3 protein: CASSQVYGQTYEQYF
CDR3 DNA: TGTGCCAGCAGCCAGGTCTATGGGCAGACCTACGAGCAGTACTTC

D gene: NA
V gene: TRBV20-1
J gene: TRBJ1-1
clone size: NA
CDR3 protein: CSASERDTEAFF
CDR3 DNA: TGCAGTGCTAGTGAGAGGGACACTGAAGCTTTCTTT

D gene: TRBD1
V gene: TRBV6-5
J gene: TRBJ1-4
clone size: few
CDR3 protein: CASRAPGTGLEKLFF
CDR3 DNA: TGTGCCAGCAGAGCTCCCGGGACAGGGCTTGAAAAACTGTTTTTT

D gene: NA
V gene: TRBV13
J gene: TRBJ1-1
clone size: few
CDR3 protein: CASRFGRTNTEAFF
CDR3 DNA: TGTGCCAGCAGATTCGGACGGACGAACACTGAAGCTTTCTTT

D gene: NA
V gene: TRBV5-1
J gene: TRBJ1-1
clone size: few
CDR3 protein: CASSLATKTEAFF
CDR3 DNA: TGCGCCAGCAGCTTGGCTACAAAGACTGAAGCTTTCTTT

D gene: TRBD2
V gene: TRBV5-1
J gene: TRBJ2-3
clone size: NA
CDR3 protein: CASSLVLAGGDTQYF
CDR3 DNA: TGCGCCAGCAGCTTGGTTCTTGCGGGGGGAGATACGCAGTATTTT

D gene: NA
V gene: TRBV6-2/TRBV6-3
J gene: TRBJ2-6
clone size: NA
CDR3 protein: CASSTDGNVLTF
CDR3 DNA: TGTGCCAGCAGTACCGACGGCAACGTCCTGACTTTC

D gene: NA
V gene: TRBV6-1
J gene: TRBJ1-2
clone size: NA
CDR3 protein: CASSEAHGQVIYGYTF
CDR3 DNA: TGTGCCAGCAGTGAAGCGCACGGGCAGGTGATATATGGCTACACCTTC

D gene: NA
V gene: TRBV7-2
J gene: TRBJ1-1
clone size: many
CDR3 protein: CASSSDRNTEAFF
CDR3 DNA: TGTGCCAGCAGCTCCGATCGAAACACTGAAGCTTTCTTT

D gene: NA
V gene: TRBV5-6
J gene: TRBJ1-1
clone size: few
CDR3 protein: CASSLGWNTEAFF
CDR3 DNA: TGTGCCAGCAGCTTAGGGTGGAACACTGAAGCTTTCTTT

D gene: NA
V gene: TRBV4-2
J gene: TRBJ2-3
clone size: NA
CDR3 protein: CASSQDLWGTSTDTQYF
CDR3 DNA: TGTGCCAGCAGCCAAGATCTATGGGGGACAAGCACAGATACGCAGTATTTT

D gene: NA
V gene: TRBV10-2
J gene: TRBJ2-5
clone size: NA
CDR3 protein: CASLSRTQETQYF
CDR3 DNA: TGCGCCAGCCTCTCGCGGACTCAAGAGACCCAGTACTTC

D gene: NA
V gene: TRBV6-2/TRBV6-3
J gene: TRBJ2-3
clone size: NA
CDR3 protein: CASSYSPDTQYF
CDR3 DNA: TGTGCCAGCAGTTACTCCCCAGATACGCAGTATTTT

D gene: TRBD1
V gene: TRBV7-9
J gene: TRBJ1-1
clone size: NA
CDR3 protein: CASSQGQGANTEAFF
CDR3 DNA: TGTGCCAGCAGCCAGGGACAGGGGGCGAACACTGAAGCTTTCTTT

D gene: NA
V gene: TRBV29-1
J gene: TRBJ1-3
clone size: NA
CDR3 protein: CSVVWGGNTIYF
CDR3 DNA: TGCAGCGTTGTGTGGGGCGGAAACACCATATATTTT

D gene: NA
V gene: TRBV20-1
J gene: TRBJ1-4
clone size: many
CDR3 protein: CSASYRNEKLFF
CDR3 DNA: TGCAGTGCTAGTTACAGAAATGAAAAACTGTTTTTT

D gene: NA
V gene: TRBV28
J gene: TRBJ1-5
clone size: few
CDR3 protein: CASMGGGNQPQHF
CDR3 DNA: TGTGCCAGCATGGGGGGGGGCAATCAGCCCCAGCATTTT

D gene: NA
V gene: TRBV5-5
J gene: TRBJ2-2
clone size: few
CDR3 protein: CASSFWQVNTGELFF
CDR3 DNA: TGTGCCAGCAGCTTCTGGCAAGTCAACACCGGGGAGCTGTTTTTT

D gene: TRBD1
V gene: TRBV18
J gene: TRBJ2-7
clone size: few
CDR3 protein: CASSPLGTGAYEQYF
CDR3 DNA: TGTGCCAGCTCACCCTTAGGGACAGGAGCCTACGAGCAGTACTTC

D gene: TRBD2
V gene: TRBV29-1
J gene: TRBJ2-2
clone size: few
CDR3 protein: CSARGGWNTGELFF
CDR3 DNA: TGCAGCGCCCGGGGGGGATGGAACACCGGGGAGCTGTTTTTT

D gene: NA
V gene: TRBV11-2
J gene: TRBJ2-2
clone size: few
CDR3 protein: CASSETGELFF
CDR3 DNA: TGTGCCAGTAGCGAGACCGGGGAGCTGTTTTTT

D gene: TRBD1
V gene: TRBV6-5
J gene: TRBJ2-7
clone size: NA
CDR3 protein: CASTPGQGAYHEQYF
CDR3 DNA: TGTGCCAGCACGCCCGGACAGGGGGCTTACCACGAGCAGTACTTC

D gene: TRBD2
V gene: TRBV18
J gene: TRBJ2-7
clone size: NA
CDR3 protein: CASSPPASGVPSYEQYF
CDR3 DNA: TGTGCCAGCTCACCACCGGCTAGCGGGGTTCCCTCCTACGAGCAGTACTTC

D gene: NA
V gene: TRBV25-1
J gene: TRBJ1-5
clone size: NA
CDR3 protein: CASSQGLNNQPQHF
CDR3 DNA: TGTGCCAGCAGCCAAGGACTGAACAATCAGCCCCAGCATTTT

D gene: TRBD1
V gene: TRBV2
J gene: TRBJ1-5
clone size: few
CDR3 protein: CASSRDRASNQPQHF
CDR3 DNA: TGTGCCAGCAGCCGGGACAGGGCAAGCAATCAGCCCCAGCATTTT

D gene: NA
V gene: TRBV7-9
J gene: TRBJ2-5
clone size: few
CDR3 protein: CASSPLSETQYF
CDR3 DNA: TGTGCCAGCAGCCCGCTATCGGAGACCCAGTACTTC

D gene: NA
V gene: TRBV10-2
J gene: TRBJ2-1
clone size: NA
CDR3 protein: CASSEGDEQFF
CDR3 DNA: TGCGCCAGCAGTGAGGGGGATGAGCAGTTCTTC

D gene: NA
V gene: TRBV7-8
J gene: TRBJ1-4
clone size: medium-sized
CDR3 protein: CASSIDREKLFF
CDR3 DNA: TGTGCCAGCAGCATCGACAGGGAAAAACTGTTTTTT

D gene: NA
V gene: TRBV10-3
J gene: TRBJ2-1
clone size: few
CDR3 protein: CAISLGPYNEQFF
CDR3 DNA: TGTGCCATCAGCCTGGGTCCCTACAATGAGCAGTTCTTC

D gene: NA
V gene: TRBV29-1
J gene: TRBJ1-1
clone size: many
CDR3 protein: CSASRGSAEAFF
CDR3 DNA: TGCAGTGCTTCGAGGGGTTCGGCTGAAGCTTTCTTT

D gene: NA
V gene: TRBV5-1
J gene: TRBJ1-6
clone size: NA
CDR3 protein: CASSFDLDQPLHF
CDR3 DNA: TGCGCCAGCAGCTTCGATCTTGACCAACCCCTCCACTTT

D gene: NA
V gene: TRBV6-6
J gene: TRBJ2-4
clone size: NA
CDR3 protein: CASSVRGRNDIQYF
CDR3 DNA: TGTGCCAGCAGCGTACGGGGGCGCAATGACATTCAGTACTTC

D gene: NA
V gene: TRBV20-1
J gene: TRBJ1-1
clone size: few
CDR3 protein: CSARQYQVTEAFF
CDR3 DNA: TGCAGTGCTAGACAGTATCAAGTAACTGAAGCTTTCTTT

D gene: TRBD2
V gene: TRBV5-1
J gene: TRBJ2-3
clone size: NA
CDR3 protein: CASSPTSGADTQYF
CDR3 DNA: TGCGCCAGCAGCCCGACTAGCGGGGCAGATACGCAGTATTTT

D gene: NA
V gene: TRBV7-2
J gene: TRBJ2-3
clone size: NA
CDR3 protein: CASSLGFSTDTQYF
CDR3 DNA: TGTGCCAGCAGCTTAGGGTTTAGCACAGATACGCAGTATTTT

D gene: TRBD1
V gene: TRBV20-1
J gene: TRBJ1-1
clone size: few
CDR3 protein: CSARPGTGGTEAFF
CDR3 DNA: TGCAGTGCTCGTCCCGGGACAGGGGGCACTGAAGCTTTCTTT

D gene: TRBD1
V gene: TRBV2
J gene: TRBJ1-2
clone size: few
CDR3 protein: CASSELSTRQGGYGYTF
CDR3 DNA: TGTGCCAGCAGTGAGTTAAGCACTCGACAGGGCGGCTATGGCTACACCTTC

D gene: TRBD1
V gene: TRBV27
J gene: TRBJ1-6
clone size: NA
CDR3 protein: CASSSIRTGLPLPLHF
CDR3 DNA: TGTGCCAGCAGTTCAATCAGGACAGGCCTACCTTTACCCCTCCACTTT

D gene: NA
V gene: TRBV20-1
J gene: TRBJ2-3
clone size: NA
CDR3 protein: CSARTGRTDTQYF
CDR3 DNA: TGCAGTGCACGAACTGGACGCACAGATACGCAGTATTTT

D gene: NA
V gene: TRBV5-1
J gene: TRBJ2-7
clone size: many
CDR3 protein: CASSLAPPYEQYF
CDR3 DNA: TGCGCCAGCAGCTTGGCCCCCCCCTACGAGCAGTACTTC

D gene: NA
V gene: TRBV5-1
J gene: TRBJ2-7
clone size: NA
CDR3 protein: CASRNADYEQYF
CDR3 DNA: TGCGCCAGCAGAAATGCCGATTACGAGCAGTACTTC

D gene: NA
V gene: TRBV7-2
J gene: TRBJ1-2
clone size: many
CDR3 protein: CASSFIYVGTYGYTF
CDR3 DNA: TGTGCCAGCAGCTTCATATACGTGGGCACCTATGGCTACACCTTC

D gene: TRBD1
V gene: TRBV6-5
J gene: TRBJ2-2
clone size: NA
CDR3 protein: CASSYSTRQGAAGELFF
CDR3 DNA: TGTGCCAGCAGTTACTCGACGCGGCAGGGGGCGGCCGGGGAGCTGTTTTTT